This entry describes one T cell receptor beta chain. This record comes from a study of blood T cell repertoires in COVID-19. Across the study: Both acute and convalescent COVID-19 samples were obtained from the United States, Italy and Spain. In each case, the material was cDNA or gDNA derived from T cells, B-cell-depleted T cells, or PBMCs.

The data were produced by immunoSEQ multiplex PCR, yet TCRdb's version contains in-frame clones alone and is incomplete. The repertoire has 100,000 to 150,000 clones, approximately 90% of them found once; the top ten carry approximately 1.4%. From germline, CDR1 is GTSNPN and CDR2 SVGIG (reference sequence). V lost 5 bases to trimming and J lost 5 bases, with 16 bases between them. This CDR3 comprises 13 residues. This receptor was identified in a human donor in a cohort sampled during active COVID-19. The V call is TRBV30, the J call TRBJ2-7; tentatively, D is TRBD1 (8 bases). Sequenced material: peripheral blood. CDR3 nucleotides: TGTGCCTGGGCGGACAGGGAGGGGGACGAGCAGTACTTC. It codes for CAWADREGDEQYF. The whole variable domain, remainder taken from reference TRBV30 and TRBJ2-7, is SQTIHQWPATLVQPVGSPLSLECTVEGTSNPNLYWYRQAAGRGLQLLFYSVGIGQISSEVPQNLSASRPQDRQFILSSKKLLLSDSGFYLCAWADREGDEQYFGPGTRLTVT.